The rows below give T cell receptor beta chains drawn from one sample of a study of neoadjuvant anti-PD-1 for oral cavity cancer. The assay was immunoSEQ multiplex PCR, and TCRdb's table has in-frame clones only and misses some. Among more than 25,000 clones listed, around four fifths were seen once. The source material was PBMCs, sampled after nivolumab (anti-PD-1) treatment. The receptor source for this set is a person between 35 and 79 years old with oral cavity squamous cell carcinoma. Each CDR3 is given with its conserved first and last residue. The D gene is left open where the match is weak. A clone size is listed for some rows: how often the clone was seen (once, few, many), or a class if it is expanded.

TRBV4-1,NA,TRBJ2-5,NA,16,TGCGCCAGCAGCCATCTTTTAGGGCAGGGACAAGAGACCCAGTACTTC,CASSHLLGQGQETQYF
TRBV4-2,NA,TRBJ1-2,NA,12,TGTGCCAGCAGCCAAGACAGGGAGGGCTACACCTTC,CASSQDREGYTF
TRBV7-2,NA,TRBJ2-3,NA,14,TGTGCCAGCAGCTCGAGTCCTAGCACAGATACGCAGTATTTT,CASSSSPSTDTQYF
TRBV4-3,NA,TRBJ2-1,NA,14,TGCGCCAGCAGCCAGGCCCCCTCCTACAATGAGCAGTTCTTC,CASSQAPSYNEQFF
TRBV6-1,NA,TRBJ1-6,few,15,TGTGCCAGCAGTGATTGGAGCTCCTATAATTCACCCCTCCACTTT,CASSDWSSYNSPLHF
TRBV6-6,NA,TRBJ2-7,NA,15,TGTGCCAGCAGGCCGCCTCTGGGTTTCTCCTACGAGCAGTACTTC,CASRPPLGFSYEQYF
TRBV4-3,NA,TRBJ2-7,NA,17,TGCGCCAGCAGCCAAGAAGCTCGAGGGACAATCCCCTACGAGCAGTACTTC,CASSQEARGTIPYEQYF
TRBV18,NA,TRBJ2-7,NA,15,TGTGCCAGCTCACCGTACCAGGGAAAGTCCCACGAGCAGTACTTC,CASSPYQGKSHEQYF
TRBV4-1,NA,TRBJ1-2,NA,16,TGCGCCAGCAGCCAAGAAAGCACCGGGGTCATTTATGGCTACACCTTC,CASSQESTGVIYGYTF
TRBV11-3,NA,TRBJ2-5,NA,13,TGTGCCAGCAGCTCGGGATTGAAAGAGACCCAGTACTTC,CASSSGLKETQYF
TRBV9,NA,TRBJ1-4,NA,15,TGTGCCAGCAGCTCAGGAGGAGCAACTAATGAAAAACTGTTTTTT,CASSSGGATNEKLFF
TRBV11-2,NA,TRBJ1-1,NA,15,TGTGCCAGCAGCTTAGATCGAGGGCAGGGCACTGAAGCTTTCTTT,CASSLDRGQGTEAFF
TRBV27,TRBD1,TRBJ1-2,NA,17,TGTGCCAGCAGTTTATCGGGATTGGAACAGGGGCGAACTGGCTACACCTTC,CASSLSGLEQGRTGYTF